This is a list of T cell receptor beta chains from one sample in a study of T-cell reconstitution after alpha-beta-depleted transplantation in children. TCRdb analysed the PCR reads with MiXCR anew, one entry per CDR3 protein. Of roughly 310,000 distinct CDR3 sequences in the sample, about a quarter were seen once. The starting material was PBMCs, mostly from graft donor cells, obtained 180 days after TCRalphabeta/CD19-depleted stem cell transplant. The receptor set was obtained from a male patient between 5 and 17 years old who had a stem cell transplant for acute lymphoblastic leukemia, so the T cells may come from the graft donor. CDR3s include the opening cysteine and the closing phenylalanine or tryptophan. D genes are given only for firm matches. Rows give clone size only sometimes, using once, few, many, or a class for an expanded clone.

size: few; D: .; J: TRBJ2-4; V: TRBV11-2; CDR3: CASSFEHQNIQYF; DNA: TGTGCCAGCAGCTTCGAGCACCAAAACATTCAGTACTTC
size: few; D: .; J: TRBJ1-5; V: TRBV12-3/TRBV12-4; CDR3: CASSLGRARNQPQHF; DNA: TGTGCCAGCAGTTTGGGACGTGCTCGCAATCAGCCCCAGCATTTT
size: many; D: .; J: TRBJ1-2; V: TRBV29-1; CDR3: CSVAKNRVQATDYGYTF; DNA: TGCAGCGTCGCCAAAAACAGGGTTCAGGCGACGGATTATGGCTACACCTTC
size: .; D: .; J: TRBJ2-7; V: TRBV6-1; CDR3: CASSDRGEGLYEQYF; DNA: TGTGCCAGCAGTGACAGGGGCGAGGGGCTCTACGAGCAGTACTTC
size: .; D: .; J: TRBJ2-5; V: TRBV24-1; CDR3: CATSAPPGETQYF; DNA: TGTGCCACCAGTGCCCCCCCAGGGGAGACCCAGTACTTC
size: .; D: .; J: TRBJ1-2; V: TRBV7-6; CDR3: CASSLEGEGPNYGYTF; DNA: TGTGCCAGCAGCTTAGAAGGGGAGGGCCCTAACTATGGCTACACCTTC
size: many; D: TRBD2; J: TRBJ2-7; V: TRBV12-3/TRBV12-4; CDR3: CASSLRLAAYEQYF; DNA: TGTGCCAGCAGTTTAAGGCTAGCGGCCTACGAGCAGTACTTC
size: many; D: TRBD1; J: TRBJ1-2; V: TRBV20-1; CDR3: CSASSGGNYGYTF; DNA: TGCAGTGCTAGTTCAGGGGGGAACTATGGCTACACCTTC
size: .; D: .; J: TRBJ1-5; V: TRBV6-5; CDR3: CASSSTGLSNQPQHF; DNA: TGTGCCAGCAGTTCGACGGGACTTAGCAATCAGCCCCAGCATTTT
size: few; D: .; J: TRBJ2-5; V: TRBV7-7; CDR3: CASSFGAQGTQYF; DNA: TGTGCCAGCAGCTTTGGGGCCCAAGGGACCCAGTACTTC
size: few; D: .; J: TRBJ2-1; V: TRBV7-6; CDR3: CASSLVLRKERAYNEQFF; DNA: TGTGCCAGCAGCTTAGTATTAAGGAAGGAGAGAGCTTACAATGAGCAGTTCTTC
size: few; D: .; J: TRBJ2-3; V: TRBV29-1; CDR3: CSVETGITDTQYF; DNA: TGCAGCGTTGAAACAGGCATAACAGATACGCAGTATTTT
size: few; D: .; J: TRBJ2-5; V: TRBV15; CDR3: CATSRGTLAAYQETQYF; DNA: TGTGCCACCAGCAGAGGTACTTTAGCGGCGTACCAAGAGACCCAGTACTTC
size: few; D: .; J: TRBJ2-1; V: TRBV3-1; CDR3: CASSQILDRRYNEQFF; DNA: TGTGCCAGCAGCCAAATCCTGGACCGGCGCTACAATGAGCAGTTCTTC
size: few; D: TRBD1; J: TRBJ2-1; V: TRBV4-1; CDR3: CASSLPLPGQGYNEQFF; DNA: TGCGCCAGCAGCCTCCCGTTACCGGGACAGGGGTACAATGAGCAGTTCTTC
size: .; D: TRBD1; J: TRBJ1-2; V: TRBV12-3/TRBV12-4; CDR3: CASRTGDGYTF; DNA: TGTGCCAGCAGGACAGGGGATGGCTACACCTTC